This is a list of T cell receptor beta chains from one sample in a study of control samples from healthy donors and cancer patients. The table came from immunoSEQ multiplex PCR; TCRdb's copy has only in-frame clones and leaves some out. The profile shows some 130,000 clones, roughly 91% of them singletons. The sample taken for sequencing was PBMCs. These receptors all stem from a man between 45 and 60 years old with head and neck cancer. Each CDR3 is given with its conserved first and last residue. The order of the fields is CDR3 length, J gene, D gene, clone size, V gene, CDR3 protein, CDR3 DNA. D genes are given only for firm matches. A clone size is listed for some rows: how often the clone was seen (once, few, many), or a class if it is expanded.

14 | TRBJ2-1 | TRBD1 | - | TRBV11-3 | CASSRTGAYNEQFF | TGTGCCAGCAGCCGGACAGGGGCCTACAATGAGCAGTTCTTC
15 | TRBJ2-1 | TRBD2 | few | TRBV9 | CASSPYLGGYNEQFF | TGTGCCAGCAGCCCTTATTTGGGGGGGTACAATGAGCAGTTCTTC
13 | TRBJ1-2 | TRBD1 | - | TRBV30 | CASVPDRGKGYTF | TGTGCCTCCGTACCTGACAGGGGGAAAGGCTACACCTTC
17 | TRBJ1-1 | TRBD1 | - | TRBV4-1 | CASSQRSIGTGATEAFF | TGCGCCAGCAGCCAAAGATCTATCGGGACAGGGGCCACTGAAGCTTTCTTT
15 | TRBJ1-1 | TRBD1 | - | TRBV19 | CASSRPGTGNTEAFF | TGTGCCAGTAGTAGACCCGGGACAGGGAACACTGAAGCTTTCTTT
14 | TRBJ2-1 | TRBD2 | - | TRBV20-1 | CSASTRGGYNEQFF | TGCAGTGCTAGTACGCGGGGGGGATACAATGAGCAGTTCTTC
13 | TRBJ1-1 | TRBD1 | - | TRBV6-5 | CASNTPGGLFAFF | TGTGCCAGTAATACCCCAGGGGGCCTGTTCGCTTTCTTT
14 | TRBJ2-5 | - | - | TRBV7-9 | CASSLGGGGETQYF | TGTGCCAGCAGCTTAGGAGGGGGTGGAGAGACCCAGTACTTC
13 | TRBJ1-5 | - | once | TRBV28 | CASRSGGYQPQHF | TGTGCCAGCAGGTCGGGAGGGTATCAGCCCCAGCATTTT
15 | TRBJ2-7 | TRBD1 | - | TRBV28 | CASRGPGQGSYEQYF | TGTGCCAGCAGGGGCCCGGGACAGGGGTCCTACGAGCAGTACTTC
15 | TRBJ2-2 | - | - | TRBV7-2 | CASSPMGVRTGELFF | TGTGCCAGCAGCCCCATGGGGGTCCGCACCGGGGAGCTGTTTTTT
14 | TRBJ1-2 | - | once | TRBV7-8 | CASSLAGQGKSYTF | TGTGCCAGCAGCTTAGCGGGGCAGGGGAAAAGCTACACCTTC
16 | TRBJ2-5 | TRBD1 | - | TRBV24-1 | CATSDWGTAEKETQYF | TGTGCCACCAGTGATTGGGGGACAGCAGAAAAAGAGACCCAGTACTTC
15 | TRBJ2-3 | TRBD2 | few | TRBV24-1 | CATSDLAGGADTQYF | TGTGCCACCAGTGATTTAGCGGGGGGGGCAGATACGCAGTATTTT